This T cell receptor beta chain comes out of a study of T cell responses to AZD1222 COVID-19 vaccine (dated by TCRdb to the early 2020s). In the study overall: AZD1222 recipients with second doses at about 4 weeks or about 12 weeks were pooled, because spike-specific TCR depth and breadth did not differ between schedules. Trial participants were enrolled into age subgroups of 18-55, 56-69 and 70-plus years, which contained around 150, 28 and 57 TCR-sequenced participants, respectively. TCR sequencing was performed for roughly 250 trial participants, of whom around 210 were given two doses of AZD1222 and around 25 were given two doses of MenACWY control vaccine. Overall study results and their limits: Conclusions about previously exposed vaccinees were limited because only six AZD1222 recipients were SARS-CoV-2 seropositive at baseline. The whole spike protein was spanned by vaccine-associated CD4 TCRs, and dominant responses were seen in regions 160-218 and 743-854. Because no day 14 peak-response samples were available, repertoires were characterized only after the peak T cell response. Nearly half of unique spike-specific TCRs reportedly recognized epitopes outside regions mutated in the B.1.351 and B.1.1.7 variants. The 56-69-year group was small, and its depth increase did not reach significance, likely because of low power. Spike-specific TCR breadth and depth rose significantly after two AZD1222 doses compared with day 0 and with MenACWY recipients. Most participants were white British and females outnumbered males, and the authors suggested that clonal diversity may have been underestimated.

V loses 9 bases of germline sequence and J loses 2 bases, and the interval between the two ends is 16 bases. The CDR3 has 14 amino acids, counting the end cysteine and phenylalanine. Of all the DNA, just the CDR3 is kept, 42 bases in frame from base 1. The germline V gene (reference sequence) specifies LNHDA as CDR1 and SQIVND as CDR2. The CDR3 regions of human TCRbeta chains were subjected to immunosequencing. On the study's bioinformatics: Repertoire TCRs were checked for matches against a reference library of SARS-CoV-2-specific TCRs that had been generated using the MIRA antigen-specificity platform. Breadth was defined as the fraction of unique TCRs that were SARS-CoV-2-associated, and depth was defined as the fraction of total T cells that were SARS-CoV-2-associated. Each spike-specific TCR was assigned to its reactive spike region and to a CD4 or CD8 class using the MIRA data. Log10-transformed breadth and depth values were compared by one-way ANOVA with Sidak's multiple comparisons tests. TCRdb holds this immuneACCESS table with in-frame rearrangements only. Some clones are missing; in checked studies, unresolved V genes explain under half, and the rest has no known cause. V and J calls and clone size are given by that table; D and trimming were obtained from the DNA. The sample includes more than 100,000 clones, with around 87% observed a single time. The ten largest clones take up around 3.1% of the sample.

The time point label, as the study defines it: baseline before first vaccination. The vaccinee samples were drawn from two UK trials, COV001 and COV002, one of which was a single-blind randomized controlled phase 2/3 trial testing AZD1222 (ChAdOx1 nCoV-19) in healthy adults. For TCRbeta chain sequencing, PBMC samples were collected from trial participants at day 0 and at day 28 after the second dose. Of note for this clone: Its antigen has not been determined. Base-call qualities are not available, and no considerably larger clone is one nucleotide away.

Sequencing used peripheral blood, obtained on day 0 of AZD1222 vaccination. This receptor chain uses TRBV19 and TRBJ1-2; tentative D gene TRBD1, with 6 bases matching. The receptor was isolated from an adult in good health. The DNA is as follows: TGTGCCAGCCAGGAAAGGGGGATCAACTATGGCTACACCTTC. This codes for CASQERGINYGYTF.